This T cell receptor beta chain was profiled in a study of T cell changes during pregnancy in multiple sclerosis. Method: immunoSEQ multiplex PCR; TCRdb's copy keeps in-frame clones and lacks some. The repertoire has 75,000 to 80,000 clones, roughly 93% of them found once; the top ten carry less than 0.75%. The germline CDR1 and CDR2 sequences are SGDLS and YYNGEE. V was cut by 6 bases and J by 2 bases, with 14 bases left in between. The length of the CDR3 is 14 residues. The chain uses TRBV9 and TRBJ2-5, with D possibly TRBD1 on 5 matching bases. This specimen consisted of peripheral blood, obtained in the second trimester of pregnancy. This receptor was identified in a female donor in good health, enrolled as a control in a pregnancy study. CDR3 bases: TGTGCCAGCAACTCAGGGATGGGGCAAGAGACCCAGTACTTC. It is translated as CASNSGMGQETQYF. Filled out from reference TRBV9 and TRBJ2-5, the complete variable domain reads DSGVTQTPKHLITATGQRVTLRCSPRSGDLSVYWYQQSLDQGLQFLIQYYNGEERAKGNILERFSAQQFPDLHSELNLSSLELGDSALYFCASNSGMGQETQYFGPGTRLLVL.